This T cell receptor (beta chain) is from a study of cytomegalovirus exposure and HLA in healthy donors. PCR primers comprised 60 Vbeta and 13 Jbeta primers. Using immunoSEQ multiplex PCR, the repertoire was profiled, and TCRdb retains in-frame clones only, with some absent. The data hold roughly 250,000 clones, with almost 85% observed a single time. Trimming shortened V by 8 bases and J by 0 bases, and 10 bases separated the two germline ends. The CDR3 consists of 13 residues. Germline-derived CDR1 and CDR2 are SEHNR and FQNEAQ (reference sequence). Material for sequencing was PBMCs. The TCR sequence derives from a woman in her forties in good health and CMV-seropositive. This chain joins TRBV7-9 and TRBJ1-2; possible D gene TRBD1, 6 bases. The CDR3 loop is CASGTNSNYGYTF. CDR3 nucleotide sequence: TGTGCCAGCGGGACAAACTCTAACTATGGCTACACCTTC. Variable domain in full (rest from reference TRBV7-9 and TRBJ1-2): DTGVSQNPRHKITKRGQNVTFRCDPISEHNRLYWYRQTLGQGPEFLTYFQNEAQLEKSRLLSDRFSAERPKGSFSTLEIQRTEQGDSAMYLCASGTNSNYGYTFGSGTRLTVV.